These T cell receptor beta chains were read from a single sample in a study of long-term antiretroviral therapy in people with HIV. TCRdb's copy holds only in-frame clones and misses some; the assay was immunoSEQ multiplex PCR. The profile shows some 25,000 clones, 80% to 90% of them singletons. The sample here was unsorted PBMCs, taken 1.2 years after starting antiretroviral therapy. These receptors were obtained from a man between 45 and 60 years old with HIV. The CDR3 runs from the conserved cysteine through the conserved F or W.

CASSLGWDRGFYEQYF	TRBV7-2	16	TRBJ2-7
CAWSKGRTGDGYTF	TRBV30	14	TRBJ1-2
CASSRGVTNTGELFF	TRBV19	15	TRBJ2-2
CASSSWTGDYEQYF	TRBV7-2	14	TRBJ2-7
CASSPTPTSTGELFF	TRBV7-3	15	TRBJ2-2
CASSQATGFKETQYF	TRBV4-3	15	TRBJ2-5
CASSFLAGSTDTQYF	TRBV7-9	15	TRBJ2-3
CASSLDTGATNEKLFF	TRBV28	16	TRBJ1-4
CASSILHSSTDQPQHF	TRBV19	16	TRBJ1-5
CASSPTVYNEQFF	TRBV28	13	TRBJ2-1
CASTSLKEKLFF	TRBV7-9	12	TRBJ1-4
CASSATVGYEQYF	TRBV7-6	13	TRBJ2-7
CASRGTGGGYTF	TRBV2	12	TRBJ1-2
CASSQAPVQGADEQFF	TRBV4-1	16	TRBJ2-1
CASSDLSPEQFF	TRBV2	12	TRBJ2-1
CASSWGTGASSYEQYF	TRBV27	16	TRBJ2-7
CASSLGGNTNTEAFF	TRBV5-1	15	TRBJ1-1
CSCRGAVGTDTQYF	TRBV29-1	14	TRBJ2-3
CASSQDTIVWGGTDTQYF	TRBV4-3	18	TRBJ2-3
CAWSVKRSVDTQYF	TRBV30	14	TRBJ2-3
CARGELSGGLNEQFF	TRBV21-1	15	TRBJ2-1
CASSLSGGVTTYEQYF	TRBV7-9	16	TRBJ2-7
CASSPSLGTGSEQYF	TRBV18	15	TRBJ2-7
CASSLKTGGEQYF	TRBV4-3	13	TRBJ2-7
CASSLADTTYGYTF	TRBV5-1	14	TRBJ1-2
CASSVPRSNYGYTF	TRBV28	14	TRBJ1-2
CASSSTGAGSYEQYF	TRBV5-1	15	TRBJ2-7